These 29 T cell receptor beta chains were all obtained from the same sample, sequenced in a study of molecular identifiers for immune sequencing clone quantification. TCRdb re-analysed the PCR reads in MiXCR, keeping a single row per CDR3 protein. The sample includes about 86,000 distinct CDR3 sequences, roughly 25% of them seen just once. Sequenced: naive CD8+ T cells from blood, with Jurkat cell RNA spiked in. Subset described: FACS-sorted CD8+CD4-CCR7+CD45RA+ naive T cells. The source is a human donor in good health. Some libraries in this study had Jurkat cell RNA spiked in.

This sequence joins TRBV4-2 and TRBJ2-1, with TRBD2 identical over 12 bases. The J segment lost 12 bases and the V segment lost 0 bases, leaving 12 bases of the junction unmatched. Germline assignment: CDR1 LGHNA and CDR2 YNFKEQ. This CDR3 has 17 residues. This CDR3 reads CASSQDFASGRAGVQFF. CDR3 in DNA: TGTGCCAGCAGCCAAGATTTTGCTAGCGGGAGGGCTGGGGTGCAGTTCTTC.

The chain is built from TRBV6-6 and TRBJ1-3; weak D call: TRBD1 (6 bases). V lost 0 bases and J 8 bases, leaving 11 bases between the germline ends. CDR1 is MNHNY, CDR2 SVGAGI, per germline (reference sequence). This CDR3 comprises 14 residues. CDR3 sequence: CASSYSIQGYTIYF. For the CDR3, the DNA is TGTGCCAGCAGTTACTCGATACAGGGATACACCATATATTTT.

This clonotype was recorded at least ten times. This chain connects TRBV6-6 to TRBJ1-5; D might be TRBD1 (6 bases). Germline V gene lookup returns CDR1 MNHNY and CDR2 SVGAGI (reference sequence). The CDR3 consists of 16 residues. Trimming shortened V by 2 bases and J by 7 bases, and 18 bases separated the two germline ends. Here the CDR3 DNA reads TGTGCCAGCAGTTACCACGGACAGCCGAGCGACCAGCCCCAGCATTTT. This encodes CASSYHGQPSDQPQHF.

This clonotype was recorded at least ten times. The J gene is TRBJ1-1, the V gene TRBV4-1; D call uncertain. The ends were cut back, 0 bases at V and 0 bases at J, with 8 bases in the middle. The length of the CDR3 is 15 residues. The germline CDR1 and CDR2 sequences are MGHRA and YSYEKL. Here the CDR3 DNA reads TGCGCCAGCAGCCAAGAAACGTCCATGAACACTGAAGCTTTCTTT. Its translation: CASSQETSMNTEAFF.

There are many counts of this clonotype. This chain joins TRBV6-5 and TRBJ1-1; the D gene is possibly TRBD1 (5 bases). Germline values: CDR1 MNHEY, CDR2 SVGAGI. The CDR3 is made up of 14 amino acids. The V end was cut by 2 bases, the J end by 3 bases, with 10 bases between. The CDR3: CASSYGRGYTEAFF. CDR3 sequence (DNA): TGTGCCAGCAGTTACGGGCGGGGGTACACTGAAGCTTTCTTT.

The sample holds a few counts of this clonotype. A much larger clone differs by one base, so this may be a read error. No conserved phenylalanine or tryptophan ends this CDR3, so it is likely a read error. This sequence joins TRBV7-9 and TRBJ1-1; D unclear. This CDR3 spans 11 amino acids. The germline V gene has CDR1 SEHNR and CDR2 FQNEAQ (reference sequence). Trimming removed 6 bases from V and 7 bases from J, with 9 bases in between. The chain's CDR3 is CASRYSGEAFV. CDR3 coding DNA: TGTGCCAGCAGGTATTCAGGTGAAGCTTTCGTT.

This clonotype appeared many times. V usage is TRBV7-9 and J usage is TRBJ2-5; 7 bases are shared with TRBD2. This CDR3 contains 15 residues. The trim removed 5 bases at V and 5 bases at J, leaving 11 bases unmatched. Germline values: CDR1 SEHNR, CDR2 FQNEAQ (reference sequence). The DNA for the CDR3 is TGTGCCAGCAGCCCGGGAGTAGCGGGTCGGGAGACCCAGTACTTC. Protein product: CASSPGVAGRETQYF.

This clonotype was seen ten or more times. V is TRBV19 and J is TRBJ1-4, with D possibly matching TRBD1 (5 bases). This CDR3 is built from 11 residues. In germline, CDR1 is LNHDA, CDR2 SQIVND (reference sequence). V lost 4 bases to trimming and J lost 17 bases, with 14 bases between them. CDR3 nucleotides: TGTGCCAGTAGTACCGCCGGGACCCCTTTTTTT. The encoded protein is CASSTAGTPFF.

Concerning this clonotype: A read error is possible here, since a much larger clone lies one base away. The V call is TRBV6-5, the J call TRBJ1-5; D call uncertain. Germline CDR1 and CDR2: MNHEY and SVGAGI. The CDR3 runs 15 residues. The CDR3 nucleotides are TGTGCCGGCAGATCCGACCTAGCCCCAAATCAGCCCCAGCATTTT. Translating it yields CAGRSDLAPNQPQHF.

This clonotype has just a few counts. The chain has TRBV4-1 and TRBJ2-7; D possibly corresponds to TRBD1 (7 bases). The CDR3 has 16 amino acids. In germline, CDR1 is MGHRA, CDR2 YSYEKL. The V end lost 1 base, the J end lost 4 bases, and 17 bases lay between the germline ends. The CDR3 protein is CASSQVGGTDLYEQYF. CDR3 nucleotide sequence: TGCGCCAGCAGCCAAGTTGGAGGGACAGATTTATACGAGCAGTACTTC.

DNA of the CDR3: TGTGCCAGCACCACGGACAGGTCCTACGAGCAGTACTTC. Translating gives CASTTDRSYEQYF. The chain has TRBV12-3 or TRBV12-4 and TRBJ2-7; TRBD1 matches at 7 bases. The V gene end was trimmed by 7 bases and the J gene end by 1 base; junction bases not matched to a gene: 4. The CDR3 covers 13 residues.

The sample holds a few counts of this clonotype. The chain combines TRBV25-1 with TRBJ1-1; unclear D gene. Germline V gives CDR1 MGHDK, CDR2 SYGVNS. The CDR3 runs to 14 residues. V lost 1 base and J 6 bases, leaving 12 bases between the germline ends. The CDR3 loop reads CASSELASLAEAFF. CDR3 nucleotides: TGTGCCAGCAGTGAATTGGCGAGTTTGGCTGAAGCTTTCTTT.

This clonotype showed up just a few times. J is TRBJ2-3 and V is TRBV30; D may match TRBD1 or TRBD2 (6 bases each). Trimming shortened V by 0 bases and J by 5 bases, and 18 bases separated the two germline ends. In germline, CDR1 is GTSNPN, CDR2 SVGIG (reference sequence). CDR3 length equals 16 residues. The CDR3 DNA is TGTGCCTGGAGTGTACGGTATCCGGGGGCGGGAGATACGCAGTATTTT. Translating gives CAWSVRYPGAGDTQYF.

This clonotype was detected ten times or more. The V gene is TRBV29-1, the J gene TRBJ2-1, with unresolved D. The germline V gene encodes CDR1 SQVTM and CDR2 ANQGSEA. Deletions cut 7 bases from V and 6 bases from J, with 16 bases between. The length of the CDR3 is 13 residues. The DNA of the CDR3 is TGCAGCGCCATAAACCGGGCCCTCAATGAGCAGTTCTTC. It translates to CSAINRALNEQFF.

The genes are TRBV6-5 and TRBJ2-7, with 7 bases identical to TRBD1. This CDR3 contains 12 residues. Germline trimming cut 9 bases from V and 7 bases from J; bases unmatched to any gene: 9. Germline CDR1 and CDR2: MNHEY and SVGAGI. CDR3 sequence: CASRQGEFEQYF. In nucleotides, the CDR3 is TGTGCCAGTCGACAGGGAGAGTTTGAGCAGTACTTC.

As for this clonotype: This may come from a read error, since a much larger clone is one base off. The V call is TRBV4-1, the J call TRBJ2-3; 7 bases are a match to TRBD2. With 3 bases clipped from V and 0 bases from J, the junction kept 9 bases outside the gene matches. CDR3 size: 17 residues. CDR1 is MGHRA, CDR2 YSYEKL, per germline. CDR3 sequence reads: CASSHGDSGSSTDTQYF. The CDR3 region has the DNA TGCGCCAGCAGCCATGGAGATAGCGGGTCTAGCACAGATACGCAGTATTTT.

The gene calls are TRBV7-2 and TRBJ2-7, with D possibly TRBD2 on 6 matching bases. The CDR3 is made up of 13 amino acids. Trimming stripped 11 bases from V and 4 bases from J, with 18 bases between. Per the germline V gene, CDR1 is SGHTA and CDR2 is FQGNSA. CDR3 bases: TGTGCCCGCCAAACGGGACTCAAGTACGAGCAGTACTTC. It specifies CARQTGLKYEQYF.

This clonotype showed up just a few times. The CDR3, as DNA: TGCGCCAGCAGCCAAGACCCGGGATTCGAGCAGTACTTC. It yields the protein CASSQDPGFEQYF. The chain links TRBV4-3 to TRBJ2-7; D is perhaps TRBD2 (5 bases). The germline CDR1 and CDR2 sequences are LGHNA and YSLEER. The V gene lost 0 bases and the J gene lost 6 bases, with 9 bases spanning the gap. This CDR3 has 13 residues.

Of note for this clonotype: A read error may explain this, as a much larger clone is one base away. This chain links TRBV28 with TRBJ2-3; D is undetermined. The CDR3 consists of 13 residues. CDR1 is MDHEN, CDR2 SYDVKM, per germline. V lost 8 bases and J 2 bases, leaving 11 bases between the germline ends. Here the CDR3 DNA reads TGTGCCAGCGGCTTTAGGATCACAGATACGCAGTATTTT. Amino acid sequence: CASGFRITDTQYF. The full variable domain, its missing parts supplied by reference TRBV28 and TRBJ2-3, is DVKVTQSSRYLVKRTGEKVFLECVQDMDHENMFWYRQDPGLGLRLIYFSYDVKMKEKGDIPEGYSVSREKKERFSLILESASTNQTSMYLCASGFRITDTQYFGPGTRLTVL.

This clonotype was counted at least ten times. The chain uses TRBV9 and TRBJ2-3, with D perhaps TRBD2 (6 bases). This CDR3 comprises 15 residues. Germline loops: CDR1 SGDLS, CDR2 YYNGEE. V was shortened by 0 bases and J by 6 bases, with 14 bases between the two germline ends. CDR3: CASSVGGVNLDTQYF. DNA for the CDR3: TGTGCCAGCAGCGTAGGCGGGGTGAATTTGGATACGCAGTATTTT.

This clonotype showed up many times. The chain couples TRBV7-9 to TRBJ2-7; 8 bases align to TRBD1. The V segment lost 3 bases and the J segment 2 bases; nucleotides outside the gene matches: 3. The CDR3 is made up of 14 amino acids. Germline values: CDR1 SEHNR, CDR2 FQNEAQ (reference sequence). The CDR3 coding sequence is TGTGCCAGCAGCTTTGCACAGGGGGCCTACGAGCAGTACTTC. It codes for CASSFAQGAYEQYF.

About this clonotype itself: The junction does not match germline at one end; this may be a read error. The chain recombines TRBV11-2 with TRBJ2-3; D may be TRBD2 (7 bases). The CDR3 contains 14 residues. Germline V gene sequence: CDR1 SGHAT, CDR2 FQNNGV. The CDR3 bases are TGTGCCCGCAGCTTAAGTGGGGGGGCTGATACGCAGTATTTT. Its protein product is CARSLSGGADTQYF.

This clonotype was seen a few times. The CDR3 DNA follows: TGTGCCAGCAGTCAACCCGGACCGGTGGCCCTCCACTTT. Translated: CASSQPGPVALHF. V usage is TRBV27 and J usage is TRBJ1-6; D gene ambiguous. There are 13 residues in the CDR3. Per the germline V gene, CDR1 is MNHEY and CDR2 is SMNVEV (reference sequence). The V and J ends lost 5 bases and 14 bases respectively, with 16 bases between them.

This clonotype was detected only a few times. The CDR3 sequence is CASSWTDNEQFF. The CDR3, as DNA: TGTGCCAGCAGTTGGACAGACAATGAGCAGTTCTTC. This chain connects TRBV12-3 or TRBV12-4 to TRBJ2-1, with D perhaps TRBD1 (6 bases). Trimming removed 4 bases from V and 5 bases from J, with 6 bases in between. The CDR3 is 12 amino acids.

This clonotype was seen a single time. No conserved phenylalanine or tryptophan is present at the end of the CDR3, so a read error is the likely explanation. The CDR3 is CASSLSVHGTGDGGQPQHL. The CDR3, as DNA: TGTGCCAGCAGCTTATCGGTTCATGGGACAGGGGATGGGGGTCAGCCCCAGCATTTG. V gene TRBV28 combines with J gene TRBJ1-5; 10 bases are a match to TRBD1. Germline V gene data show CDR1 as MDHEN and CDR2 as SYDVKM. The CDR3 has 19 residues.

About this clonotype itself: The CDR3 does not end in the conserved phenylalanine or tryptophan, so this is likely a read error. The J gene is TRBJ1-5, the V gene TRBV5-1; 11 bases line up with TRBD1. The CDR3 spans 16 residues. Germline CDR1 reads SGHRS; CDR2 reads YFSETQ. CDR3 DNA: TGCGCCAGCAGCTTGCAGCCGGGACAGGGGGATCAGCGCCAGCATGTT. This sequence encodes CASSLQPGQGDQRQHV.

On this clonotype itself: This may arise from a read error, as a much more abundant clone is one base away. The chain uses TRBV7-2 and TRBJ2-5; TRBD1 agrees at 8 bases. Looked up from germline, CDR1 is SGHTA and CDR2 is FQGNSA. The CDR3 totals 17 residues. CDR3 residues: CASSLGFGDRSQETQHF. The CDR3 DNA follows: TGTGCCAGCAGCTTAGGCTTCGGGGACAGGTCTCAAGAGACCCAGCACTTC. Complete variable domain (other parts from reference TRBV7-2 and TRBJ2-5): GAGVSQSPSNKVTEKGKDVELRCDPISGHTALYWYRQSLGQGLEFLIYFQGNSAPDKSGLPSDRFSAERTGGSVSTLTIQRTQQEDSAVYLCASSLGFGDRSQETQHFGPGTRLLVL.

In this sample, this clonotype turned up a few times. CDR3 residues: CASSTFLAGLSYEQYF. CDR3 DNA sequence: TGTGCCAGCAGTACCTTTTTAGCGGGTCTCTCCTACGAGCAGTACTTC. V usage is TRBV6-2 or TRBV6-3 and J usage is TRBJ2-7; 7 positions agree with TRBD2. Trimming cost V 5 bases and J 0 bases; bases outside gene matches: 10. Germline-derived CDR1 and CDR2 are MNHEY and SVGEGT. This CDR3 comprises 16 residues.

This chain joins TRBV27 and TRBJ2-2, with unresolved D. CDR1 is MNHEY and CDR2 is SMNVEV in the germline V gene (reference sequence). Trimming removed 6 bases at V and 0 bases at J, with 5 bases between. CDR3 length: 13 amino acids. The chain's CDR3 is CASSNPNTGELFF. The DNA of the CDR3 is TGTGCCAGCAGCAACCCGAACACCGGGGAGCTGTTTTTT.